Below, 28 T cell receptor beta chains from the same sample are listed, as sequenced in a study of blood T cell repertoires in COVID-19. Sequenced by immunoSEQ multiplex PCR; TCRdb stores in-frame clones only, minus some. The repertoire consists of just under 300,000 clones, with approximately 86% occurring once and the leading ten covering 1.3%. The sequenced sample consisted of peripheral blood. Receptors originate from a man between 65 and 80 years old with acute or convalescent COVID-19.

The chain uses TRBV29-1 and TRBJ2-4; 10 positions agree with TRBD2. The CDR3 contains 17 residues. Germline V gives CDR1 SQVTM, CDR2 ANQGSEA. V was pared by 0 bases and J by 0 bases, with 5 bases of the junction left unmatched. The CDR3 nucleotides are TGCAGCGTTGAAGATCTAGCTAGCGGGAGAGCCAAAAACATTCAGTACTTC. The encoded protein is CSVEDLASGRAKNIQYF.

This chain joins TRBV15 and TRBJ2-2; 8 positions agree with TRBD1. CDR1 is LNHNV and CDR2 is YYDKDF in the germline V gene (reference sequence). The CDR3 covers 16 residues. Trimming cost V 5 bases and J 7 bases; bases outside gene matches: 12. DNA for the CDR3: TGTGCCACCAGCGATGGCAGGGGGCCACGCAGCGGGGAGCTGTTTTTT. This codes for CATSDGRGPRSGELFF.

The genes are TRBV5-4 and TRBJ1-2; a weak D match, TRBD1 (6 bases). The V gene lost 4 bases and the J gene lost 5 bases, with 12 bases spanning the gap. Per the germline V gene, CDR1 is SGHNT and CDR2 is YYREEE (reference sequence). The CDR3 is 13 amino acids. The CDR3 coding sequence is TGTGCCAGCAGCCAGGAACAGGGATATGGCTACACCTTC. Translation: CASSQEQGYGYTF.

This clone came up once. V usage is TRBV7-9 and J usage is TRBJ2-3; possible D gene TRBD1, 7 bases. CDR3 length: 17 residues. V gave up 1 base and J gave up 5 bases, with 19 bases separating them. Germline CDR1 is SEHNR and CDR2 is FQNEAQ (reference sequence). CDR3: CASSLGRGPFHGDTQYF. CDR3 coding DNA: TGTGCCAGCAGCTTAGGGAGGGGGCCCTTCCATGGAGATACGCAGTATTTT.

This chain joins TRBV7-2 and TRBJ1-1, with 7 bases that match TRBD1. V was clipped by 2 bases and J by 0 bases; unmatched bases: 3. This CDR3 has 15 amino acids. Germline V gives CDR1 SGHTA, CDR2 FQGNSA. The CDR3 protein is CASSLHDRVNTEAFF. The CDR3 DNA reads as TGTGCCAGCAGCTTACACGACAGGGTGAACACTGAAGCTTTCTTT. Drawing the rest from reference TRBV7-2 and TRBJ1-1, the complete variable domain is GAGVSQSPSNKVTEKGKDVELRCDPISGHTALYWYRQSLGQGLEFLIYFQGNSAPDKSGLPSDRFSAERTGGSVSTLTIQRTQQEDSAVYLCASSLHDRVNTEAFFGQGTRLTVV.

V gene TRBV5-1 combines with J gene TRBJ1-1, with a weak D call TRBD1 (5 bases). Between the trimmed V and J ends, which lost 0 bases and 0 bases, there was a span of 12 bases. The CDR3 is 16 amino acids. Germline V gives CDR1 SGHRS, CDR2 YFSETQ. The CDR3 DNA sequence: TGCGCCAGCAGCTTGGTAGGGGCAGGGCTGAACACTGAAGCTTTCTTT. Its protein is CASSLVGAGLNTEAFF.

Written as DNA, the CDR3 is TGTGCCAGCATCCCCTCAGGGGCAGAATATGGCTACACCTTC. This sequence encodes CASIPSGAEYGYTF. The J gene is TRBJ1-2, the V gene TRBV28; TRBD1 is a possible D gene (6 bases). Trimming cost V 7 bases and J 5 bases, with 17 bases left between them. Germline V gives CDR1 MDHEN, CDR2 SYDVKM. This CDR3 comprises 14 residues.

This chain joins TRBV4-3 and TRBJ2-1; D not resolved. From germline, CDR1 is LGHNA and CDR2 YSLEER. Trimming stripped 0 bases from V and 12 bases from J, with 12 bases between. This CDR3 has 13 amino acids. Written as DNA, the CDR3 is TGCGCCAGCAGCCAAGAGACTGCTTCCTCGCAGTTCTTC. Translated, it gives CASSQETASSQFF.

The chain recombines TRBV18 with TRBJ2-1, with 10 bases identical to TRBD1. Per germline, CDR1 KGHSH and CDR2 LQKENI. The junction had 10 bases not matched to a gene; V was cut back by 1 base and J by 4 bases. The CDR3 is made up of 18 amino acids. For the CDR3, the DNA is TGTGCCAGCTCACCACGCAGGACAGGGGGGTATGTTTACAATGAGCAGTTCTTC. Translated: CASSPRRTGGYVYNEQFF.

This clone was observed once. The chain employs TRBV19 and TRBJ2-1; D perhaps matches TRBD2 (6 bases). The CDR3 consists of 15 residues. V gave up 7 bases and J gave up 4 bases, with 17 bases separating them. Germline V gene data show CDR1 as LNHDA and CDR2 as SQIVND (reference sequence). CDR3 loop: CASTRDSTGYNEQFF. DNA of the CDR3: TGTGCCAGTACGCGGGATTCCACGGGGTACAATGAGCAGTTCTTC.

The chain links TRBV6-2 or TRBV6-3 to TRBJ2-7, with D unresolved. V lost 6 bases and J 0 bases, leaving 18 bases between the germline ends. Germline V gene data show CDR1 as MNHEY and CDR2 as SVGEGT. CDR3 size: 16 residues. The CDR3 sequence is CASSRNPRLRSYEQYF. CDR3 nucleotide sequence: TGTGCCAGCAGCAGAAACCCACGGTTGCGCTCCTACGAGCAGTACTTC.

This rearrangement joins TRBV11-3 to TRBJ2-7, with TRBD2 matching 15 bases. The germline V gene has CDR1 SGHNT and CDR2 YENEEA. After removal of 0 bases from V and 11 bases from J, the junction contained 8 bases not matched to a gene. The CDR3 extends over 16 amino acids. CDR3 residues: CASSLDPRTSGRAEYF. DNA for the CDR3: TGTGCCAGCAGCTTAGATCCCCGGACTAGCGGGAGGGCCGAGTACTTC.

The chain uses TRBV19 and TRBJ1-4; D not certain. V was clipped by 1 base and J by 7 bases, with 10 bases between them. The CDR3 is 14 residues long. Germline CDR1 and CDR2: LNHDA and SQIVND (reference sequence). The CDR3 DNA reads TGTGCCAGTAGTATAGGACTTATCCGTGAAAAACTGTTTTTT. Encoded protein: CASSIGLIREKLFF.

The genes are TRBV28 and TRBJ1-1; D gene unclear. Per the germline V gene, CDR1 is MDHEN and CDR2 is SYDVKM. Trimming pared 3 bases from V and 3 bases from J, leaving 14 bases between. This CDR3 has 15 residues. The chain's CDR3 is CASSLPRHGDTEAFF. In nucleotides, the CDR3 is TGTGCCAGCAGTTTGCCACGACACGGGGACACTGAAGCTTTCTTT.

This clone was detected only once. The V gene is TRBV2, the J gene TRBJ1-2, with 8 positions matching TRBD1. CDR3 length equals 14 residues. Per germline, CDR1 SNHLY and CDR2 FYNNEI. J was trimmed by 2 bases and V by 6 bases; bases with no gene match: 5. In DNA form, the CDR3 reads TGTGCCAGCAGCCGACAGGGGATAAACTATGGCTACACCTTC. Its protein is CASSRQGINYGYTF.

This chain's CDR3 is CASKTGTGGVNEKLFF. The CDR3 DNA reads TGTGCCAGCAAGACCGGGACAGGGGGCGTTAATGAAAAACTGTTTTTT. V usage is TRBV28 and J usage is TRBJ1-4; 12 positions agree with TRBD1. CDR3 length: 16 amino acids. Trimming at V came to 7 bases and at J to 4 bases, leaving 7 bases not matched to a gene. The germline V gene has CDR1 MDHEN and CDR2 SYDVKM. Complete variable domain (other parts from reference TRBV28 and TRBJ1-4): DVKVTQSSRYLVKRTGEKVFLECVQDMDHENMFWYRQDPGLGLRLIYFSYDVKMKEKGDIPEGYSVSREKKERFSLILESASTNQTSMYLCASKTGTGGVNEKLFFGSGTQLSVL.

V is TRBV4-1 and J is TRBJ2-1; 14 bases agree with TRBD2. The CDR3 spans 17 residues. CDR1 is MGHRA and CDR2 is YSYEKL in the germline V gene. With V trimmed by 0 bases and J by 6 bases, 4 bases remained unmatched. DNA of the CDR3: TGCGCCAGCAGCCAAGATAGGGGACTAGCGGGGGTCAATGAGCAGTTCTTC. Its translation is CASSQDRGLAGVNEQFF.

This chain joins TRBV5-1 and TRBJ2-1; D unresolved. CDR1 is SGHRS, CDR2 YFSETQ, per germline. Trimming took off 1 base at V and 7 bases at J, with 3 bases between the two ends. The CDR3 loop spans 11 amino acids. Here the CDR3 reads CASSLYNEQFF. Here the CDR3 DNA reads TGCGCCAGCAGCTTGTATAATGAGCAGTTCTTC.

This clone has more than one count but fewer than ten. The J gene is TRBJ1-2, the V gene TRBV25-1, with 9 bases that match TRBD1. Germline V lookup: CDR1 MGHDK, CDR2 SYGVNS. The CDR3 loop spans 14 amino acids. V dropped 6 bases and J dropped 7; count of bases not matched to a gene: 9. The CDR3: CASSPTGGASGYTF. As DNA, the CDR3 is TGTGCCAGCAGCCCCACAGGGGGCGCGAGTGGCTACACCTTC.

This sequence joins TRBV9 and TRBJ1-3; 7 bases agree with TRBD1. Germline loops: CDR1 SGDLS, CDR2 YYNGEE. The CDR3 extends over 16 amino acids. V was pared by 0 bases and J by 4 bases, with 7 bases of the junction left unmatched. The CDR3 is CASSVAEGASGNTIYF. CDR3 sequence (DNA): TGTGCCAGCAGCGTAGCGGAGGGGGCGAGCGGAAACACCATATATTTT.

The gene calls are TRBV6-6 and TRBJ2-1; 15 bases match TRBD2. The germline V gene encodes CDR1 MNHNY and CDR2 SVGAGI (reference sequence). With 6 bases clipped from V and 6 bases from J, the junction kept 6 bases outside the gene matches. This CDR3 is built from 16 residues. The CDR3 region is CASSPRTSGRGNEQFF. In nucleotides, the CDR3 is TGTGCCAGCAGCCCCCGGACTAGCGGGAGGGGCAATGAGCAGTTCTTC.

This chain connects TRBV29-1 to TRBJ2-6; tentative D call: TRBD1 (6 bases). The CDR3 contains 17 residues. The V and J ends lost 6 bases and 1 base respectively, with 19 bases between them. Germline V lookup: CDR1 SQVTM, CDR2 ANQGSEA. CDR3 nucleotides: TGCAGCGTCCTCTCACAGGGCTCACGGTCTGGGGCCAACGTCCTGACTTTC. Its protein is CSVLSQGSRSGANVLTF.

The chain joins TRBV6-5 to TRBJ1-1, with D maybe TRBD1 (6 bases). The CDR3 loop spans 13 amino acids. Per germline, CDR1 MNHEY and CDR2 SVGAGI. Trimming stripped 6 bases from V and 0 bases from J, with 8 bases between. The CDR3 spells CASRRQVNTEAFF. The CDR3 DNA reads as TGTGCCAGCAGGAGACAGGTGAACACTGAAGCTTTCTTT.

The chain couples TRBV4-2 to TRBJ1-4; D call uncertain. The CDR3 is 15 amino acids. Per germline, CDR1 LGHNA and CDR2 YNFKEQ. The ends were cut back, 0 bases at V and 6 bases at J, with 11 bases in the middle. DNA for the CDR3: TGTGCCAGCAGCCAAGAGCCCCTAGAGGATGAAAAACTGTTTTTT. As protein: CASSQEPLEDEKLFF.

V and J are TRBV28 and TRBJ1-3; D gene ambiguous. The CDR3 runs 15 residues. With 3 bases removed from V and 1 base from J, the gap between germline ends came to 10 bases. Germline loops: CDR1 MDHEN, CDR2 SYDVKM. The CDR3 loop reads CASSLTGRSGNTIYF. The CDR3 DNA follows: TGTGCCAGCAGTTTGACGGGAAGGTCTGGAAACACCATATATTTT.

This CDR3 is CASSQVNTGSGNTIYF. The CDR3 nucleotides are TGCGCCAGCAGCCAAGTAAATACAGGGAGTGGAAACACCATATATTTT. The chain employs TRBV4-1 and TRBJ1-3; TRBD1 is a possible D gene (6 bases). The CDR3 covers 16 residues. Germline V gives CDR1 MGHRA, CDR2 YSYEKL. Trimming shortened V by 1 base and J by 3 bases, and 13 bases separated the two germline ends.

This clone was found a few times. The CDR3 is CASSIARESPLHF. The CDR3 DNA reads TGTGCCAGTAGTATAGCTCGGGAATCACCCCTCCACTTT. The chain is built from TRBV19 and TRBJ1-6; D is uncertain. The CDR3 totals 13 residues. Per germline, CDR1 LNHDA and CDR2 SQIVND (reference sequence). The ends were cut back, 1 base at V and 10 bases at J, with 8 bases in the middle.

The V call is TRBV12-3 or TRBV12-4, the J call TRBJ1-1; TRBD1 might be the D (5 bases). The CDR3 loop spans 11 amino acids. V was pared by 5 bases and J by 6 bases, with 7 bases between. CDR3: CASSPGSEAFF. CDR3 bases: TGTGCCAGCAGTCCAGGGTCTGAAGCTTTCTTT.